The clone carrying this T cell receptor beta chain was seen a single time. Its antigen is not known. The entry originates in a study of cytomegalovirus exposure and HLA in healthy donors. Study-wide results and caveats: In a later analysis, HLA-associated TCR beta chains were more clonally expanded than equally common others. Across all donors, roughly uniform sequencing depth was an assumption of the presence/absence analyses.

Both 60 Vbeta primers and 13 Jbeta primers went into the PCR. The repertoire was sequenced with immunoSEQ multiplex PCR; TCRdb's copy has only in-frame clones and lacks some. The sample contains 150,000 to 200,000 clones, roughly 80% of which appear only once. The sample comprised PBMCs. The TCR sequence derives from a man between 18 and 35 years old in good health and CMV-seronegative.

For the CDR3, the DNA is TGTGCCAGCAGTCCCGACAGGTGGCTTGTCCACGAGCAGTACTTC. Its translation is CASSPDRWLVHEQYF. The rearrangement joins TRBV7-3 to TRBJ2-7; D is possibly TRBD1 (6 bases). V lost 6 bases and J 5 bases, leaving 20 bases between the germline ends. Germline V CDR1 and CDR2: SGHTA, FQGTGA. This CDR3 comprises 15 residues.